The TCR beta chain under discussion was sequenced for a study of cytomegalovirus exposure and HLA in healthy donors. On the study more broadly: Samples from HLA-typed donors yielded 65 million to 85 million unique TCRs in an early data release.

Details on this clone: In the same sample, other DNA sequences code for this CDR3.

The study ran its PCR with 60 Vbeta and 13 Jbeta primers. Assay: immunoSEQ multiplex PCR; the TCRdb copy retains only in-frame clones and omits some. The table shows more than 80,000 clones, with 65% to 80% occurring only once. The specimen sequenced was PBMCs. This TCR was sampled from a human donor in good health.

CDR3 sequence (DNA): TGTGCCAGTAGTGGGCTGTATAGCAATCAGCCCCAGCATTTT. This translates into CASSGLYSNQPQHF. The V gene is TRBV19, the J gene TRBJ1-5; no firm D call. This CDR3 has 14 amino acids. V was trimmed by 5 bases and J by 0 bases, leaving 8 bases between them. CDR1 and CDR2 (germline): LNHDA, SQIVND (reference sequence). Combining the CDR3 with reference TRBV19 and TRBJ1-5 gives the whole variable domain DGGITQSPKYLFRKEGQNVTLSCEQNLNHDAMYWYRQDPGQGLRLIYYSQIVNDFQKGDIAEGYSVSREKKESFPLTVTSAQKNPTAFYLCASSGLYSNQPQHFGDGTRLSIL.